The TCR beta chain under discussion was sequenced for a study of OX40 agonist ivuxolimab in advanced cancers. About the study: Those treated in dose escalation had hepatocellular carcinoma, melanoma, renal cell cancer or head and neck cancer.

V lost 2 bases and J lost 3, with 8 bases in between. Germline assignment: CDR1 SGHTS and CDR2 YDEGEE. The CDR3 is 14 residues long. Clones were sequenced by immunoSEQ multiplex PCR, and TCRdb holds only the in-frame ones, with some missing. The top ten hold about 26% of the sample, which has more than 15,000 clones, roughly 73% seen once. This TCR came from an adult with an advanced solid tumor such as melanoma, head and neck, liver or kidney cancer. The sample was CD4+ or CD8+ T cells sorted from blood, taken in a trial of the OX40 agonist ivuxolimab. The gene calls are TRBV5-8 and TRBJ2-2, with no clear D. Here the CDR3 reads CASSLSVYTGELFF. The CDR3 DNA follows: TGTGCCAGCAGCTTATCGGTGTACACCGGGGAGCTGTTTTTT.